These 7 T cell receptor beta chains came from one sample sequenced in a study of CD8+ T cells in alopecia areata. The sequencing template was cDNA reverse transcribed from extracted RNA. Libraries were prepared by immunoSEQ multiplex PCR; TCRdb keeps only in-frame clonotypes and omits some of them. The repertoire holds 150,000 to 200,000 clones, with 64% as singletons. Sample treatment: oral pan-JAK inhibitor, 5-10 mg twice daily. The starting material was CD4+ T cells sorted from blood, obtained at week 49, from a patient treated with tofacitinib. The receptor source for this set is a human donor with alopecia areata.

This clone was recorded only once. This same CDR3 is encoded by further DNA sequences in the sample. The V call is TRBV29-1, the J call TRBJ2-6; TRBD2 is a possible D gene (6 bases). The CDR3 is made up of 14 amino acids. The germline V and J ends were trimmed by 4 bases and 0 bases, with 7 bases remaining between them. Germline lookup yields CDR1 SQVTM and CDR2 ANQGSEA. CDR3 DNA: TGCAGCGTTGTCGGGAGCTCTGGGGCCAACGTCCTGACTTTC. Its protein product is CSVVGSSGANVLTF.

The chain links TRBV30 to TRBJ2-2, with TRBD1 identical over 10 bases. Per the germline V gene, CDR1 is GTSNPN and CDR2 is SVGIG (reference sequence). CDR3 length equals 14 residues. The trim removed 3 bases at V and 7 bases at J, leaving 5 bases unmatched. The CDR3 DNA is TGTGCCTGGAGGGGACAGGGGTACGGCGGGGAGCTGTTTTTT. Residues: CAWRGQGYGGELFF.

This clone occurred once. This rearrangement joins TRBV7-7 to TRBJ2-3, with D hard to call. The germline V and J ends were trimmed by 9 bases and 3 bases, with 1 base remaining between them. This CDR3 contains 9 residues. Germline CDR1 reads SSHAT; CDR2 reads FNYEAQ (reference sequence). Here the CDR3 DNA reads TGTGCCAGGACAGATACGCAGTATTTT. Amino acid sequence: CARTDTQYF.

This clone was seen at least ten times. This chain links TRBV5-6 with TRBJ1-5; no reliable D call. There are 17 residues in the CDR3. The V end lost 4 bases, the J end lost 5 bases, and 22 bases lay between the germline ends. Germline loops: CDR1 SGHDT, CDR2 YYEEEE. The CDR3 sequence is CASSGGDRRELHQPQHF. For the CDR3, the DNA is TGTGCCAGCAGCGGTGGGGATCGGCGAGAACTACATCAGCCCCAGCATTTT. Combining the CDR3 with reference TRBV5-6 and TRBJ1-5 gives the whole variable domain DAGVTQSPTHLIKTRGQQVTLRCSPKSGHDTVSWYQQALGQGPQFIFQYYEEEERQRGNFPDRFSGHQFPNYSSELNVNALLLGDSALYLCASSGGDRRELHQPQHFGDGTRLSIL.

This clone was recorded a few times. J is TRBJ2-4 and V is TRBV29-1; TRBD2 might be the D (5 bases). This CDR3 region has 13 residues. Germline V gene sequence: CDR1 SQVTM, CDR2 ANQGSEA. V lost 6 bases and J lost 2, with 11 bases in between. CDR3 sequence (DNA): TGCAGCGTCCAACGGGGAACCAAAAACATTCAGTACTTC. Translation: CSVQRGTKNIQYF.

CDR3 sequence reads: CAWMGGGSLGVQYF. CDR3 DNA sequence: TGTGCCTGGATGGGAGGGGGTTCCCTCGGAGTCCAGTATTTT. The V gene is TRBV30, the J gene TRBJ2-3; tentatively, D is TRBD2 (7 bases). Trimming shortened V by 4 bases and J by 12 bases, and 23 bases separated the two germline ends. This CDR3 is built from 14 residues. The germline V gene has CDR1 GTSNPN and CDR2 SVGIG (reference sequence). Filled out from reference TRBV30 and TRBJ2-3, the complete variable domain reads SQTIHQWPATLVQPVGSPLSLECTVEGTSNPNLYWYRQAAGRGLQLLFYSVGIGQISSEVPQNLSASRPQDRQFILSSKKLLLSDSGFYLCAWMGGGSLGVQYFGPGTRLTVL.

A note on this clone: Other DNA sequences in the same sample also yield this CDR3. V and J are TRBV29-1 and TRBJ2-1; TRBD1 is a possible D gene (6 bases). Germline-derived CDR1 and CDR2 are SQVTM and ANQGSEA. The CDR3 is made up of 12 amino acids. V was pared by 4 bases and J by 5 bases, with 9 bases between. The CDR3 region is CSVGTGNNEQFF. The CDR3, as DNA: TGCAGCGTTGGCACAGGGAACAATGAGCAGTTCTTC.